This T cell receptor (beta chain) was sequenced during a study of blood T cell repertoires in COVID-19. About the study: T cells, B-cell-depleted T cells, or PBMCs supplied cDNA or gDNA.

The Seattle patients, enrolled during active infection, were followed longitudinally. This CDR3 comprises 14 residues. Germline-derived CDR1 and CDR2 are MNHEY and SVGAGI. Trimming cost V 6 bases and J 2 bases, with 13 bases left between them. Here immunoSEQ multiplex PCR was the method, and the copy in TCRdb shows in-frame clones only, minus some. The sample has about 95,000 clones, around 90% seen once; the top ten hold under 5.5%. This chain connects TRBV6-5 to TRBJ1-2, with unresolved D. Sequenced input: peripheral blood. This receptor was taken from a man aged 55 to 70 with COVID-19, enrolled during active disease. CDR3 DNA sequence: TGTGCCAGCAGCCGCGTTGAGGCCAACTATGGCTACACCTTC. It encodes CASSRVEANYGYTF.